This TCR beta chain was observed in a study of OX40 agonist ivuxolimab in advanced cancers. Turning to the study itself: It was permissible to have had prior anti-PD-1, anti-PD-L1 or anti-CTLA-4 therapy, and about 40% had some.

TCRdb keeps only in-frame clones here, not all; method: immunoSEQ multiplex PCR. The table records around 70,000 clones, about 93% of them present only once. The CDR3 is 13 amino acids. Per the germline V gene, CDR1 is SEHNR and CDR2 is FQNEAQ (reference sequence). V lost 5 bases and J 5 bases, leaving 13 bases between the germline ends. This material consisted of CD4+ or CD8+ T cells sorted from blood, taken in a trial of the OX40 agonist ivuxolimab. The chain carries TRBV7-9 and TRBJ2-7, with D perhaps TRBD2 (6 bases). The TCR comes from an adult with an advanced solid tumor such as melanoma, head and neck, liver or kidney cancer. The CDR3 region has the DNA TGTGCCAGCAGCCCGCGGGAAAGTCACGAGCAGTACTTC. Its protein product is CASSPRESHEQYF.